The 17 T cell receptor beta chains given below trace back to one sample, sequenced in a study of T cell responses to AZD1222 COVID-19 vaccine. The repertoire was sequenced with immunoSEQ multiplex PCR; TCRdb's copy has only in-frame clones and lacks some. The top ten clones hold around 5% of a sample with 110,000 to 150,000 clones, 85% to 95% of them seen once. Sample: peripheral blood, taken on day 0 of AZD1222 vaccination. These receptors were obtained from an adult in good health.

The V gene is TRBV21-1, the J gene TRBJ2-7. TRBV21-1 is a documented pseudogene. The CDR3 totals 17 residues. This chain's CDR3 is CASSKDGGRGRLGEQYF. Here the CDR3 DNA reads TGTGCCAGCAGCAAAGATGGAGGTAGGGGTAGGCTAGGAGAGCAGTACTTC.

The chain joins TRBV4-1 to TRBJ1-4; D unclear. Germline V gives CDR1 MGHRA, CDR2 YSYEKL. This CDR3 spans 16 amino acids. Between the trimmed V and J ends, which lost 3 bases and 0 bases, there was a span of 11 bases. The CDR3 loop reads CASSQALGATNEKLFF. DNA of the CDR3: TGCGCCAGCAGCCAGGCACTTGGGGCAACTAATGAAAAACTGTTTTTT.

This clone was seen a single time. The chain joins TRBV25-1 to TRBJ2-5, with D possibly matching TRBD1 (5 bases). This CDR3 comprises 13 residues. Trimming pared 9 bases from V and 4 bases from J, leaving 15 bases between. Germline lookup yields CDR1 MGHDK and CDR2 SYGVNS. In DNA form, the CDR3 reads TGTGCCAGTAGGGGCAGGGCACGAGAGACCCAGTACTTC. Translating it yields CASRGRARETQYF. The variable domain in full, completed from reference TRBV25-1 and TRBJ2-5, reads EADIYQTPRYLVIGTGKKITLECSQTMGHDKMYWYQQDPGMELHLIHYSYGVNSTEKGDLSSESTVSRIRTEHFPLTLESARPSHTSQYLCASRGRARETQYFGPGTRLLVL.

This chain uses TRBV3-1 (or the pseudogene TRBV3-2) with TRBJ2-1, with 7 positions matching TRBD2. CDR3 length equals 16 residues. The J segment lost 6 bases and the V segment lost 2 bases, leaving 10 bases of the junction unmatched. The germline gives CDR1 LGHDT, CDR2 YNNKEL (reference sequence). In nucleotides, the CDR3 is TGTGCCAGCAGCCAAAATTGGGGGGAGGGTTCCAATGAGCAGTTCTTC. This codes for CASSQNWGEGSNEQFF.

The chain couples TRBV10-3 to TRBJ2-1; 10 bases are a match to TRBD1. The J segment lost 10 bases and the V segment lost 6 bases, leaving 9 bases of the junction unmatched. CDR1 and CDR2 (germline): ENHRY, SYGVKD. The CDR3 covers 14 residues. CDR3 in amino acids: CAISDGTGAREQFF. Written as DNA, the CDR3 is TGTGCCATCAGCGACGGGACAGGGGCACGGGAGCAGTTCTTC.

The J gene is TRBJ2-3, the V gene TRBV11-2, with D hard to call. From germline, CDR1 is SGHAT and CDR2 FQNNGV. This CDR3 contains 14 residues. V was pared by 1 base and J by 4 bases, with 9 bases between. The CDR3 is CASSLVLLSDTQYF. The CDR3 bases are TGTGCCAGCAGCTTAGTGCTCTTGTCAGATACGCAGTATTTT. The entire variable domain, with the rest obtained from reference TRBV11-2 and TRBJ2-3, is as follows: EAGVAQSPRYKIIEKRQSVAFWCNPISGHATLYWYQQILGQGPKLLIQFQNNGVVDDSQLPKDRFSAERLKGVDSTLKIQPAKLEDSAVYLCASSLVLLSDTQYFGPGTRLTVL.

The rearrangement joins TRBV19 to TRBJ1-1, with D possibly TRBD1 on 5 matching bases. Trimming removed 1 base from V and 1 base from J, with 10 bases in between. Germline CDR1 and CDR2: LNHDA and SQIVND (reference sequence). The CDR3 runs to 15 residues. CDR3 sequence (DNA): TGTGCCAGTAGTATAGGAAAGGGGAAGAACACTGAAGCTTTCTTT. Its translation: CASSIGKGKNTEAFF.

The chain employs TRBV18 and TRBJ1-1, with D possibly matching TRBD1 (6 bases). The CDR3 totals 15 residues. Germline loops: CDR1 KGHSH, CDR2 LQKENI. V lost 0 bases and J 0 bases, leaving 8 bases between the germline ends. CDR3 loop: CASSPPSGVNTEAFF. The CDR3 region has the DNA TGTGCCAGCTCACCACCTTCAGGGGTGAACACTGAAGCTTTCTTT.

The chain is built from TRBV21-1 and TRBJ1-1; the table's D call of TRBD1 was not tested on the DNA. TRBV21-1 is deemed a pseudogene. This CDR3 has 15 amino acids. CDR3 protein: CASSKAAKRGTEAFF. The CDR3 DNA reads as TGTGCCAGCAGCAAAGCCGCTAAAAGGGGCACTGAAGCTTTCTTT.

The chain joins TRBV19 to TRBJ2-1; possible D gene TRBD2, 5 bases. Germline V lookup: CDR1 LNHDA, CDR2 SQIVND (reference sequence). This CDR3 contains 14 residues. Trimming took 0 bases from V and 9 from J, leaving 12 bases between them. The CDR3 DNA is TGTGCCAGTAGTATAGATCGGTCGGGGAGTGAGCAGTTCTTC. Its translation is CASSIDRSGSEQFF.

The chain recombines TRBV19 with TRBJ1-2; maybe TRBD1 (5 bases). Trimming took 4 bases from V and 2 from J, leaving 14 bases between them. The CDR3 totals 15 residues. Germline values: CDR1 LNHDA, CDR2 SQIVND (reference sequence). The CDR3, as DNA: TGTGCCAGTAGTAACCCTAAGACAGCCAACTATGGCTACACCTTC. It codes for CASSNPKTANYGYTF.

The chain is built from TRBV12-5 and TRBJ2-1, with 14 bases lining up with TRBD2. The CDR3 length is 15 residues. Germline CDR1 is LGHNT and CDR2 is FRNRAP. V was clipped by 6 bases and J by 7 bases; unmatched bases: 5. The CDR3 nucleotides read TGTGCTAGTGGCCTTGGACTAGCGGGAGGTAATGAGCAGTTCTTC. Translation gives CASGLGLAGGNEQFF. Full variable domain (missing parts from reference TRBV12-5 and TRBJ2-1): DARVTQTPRHKVTEMGQEVTMRCQPILGHNTVFWYRQTMMQGLELLAYFRNRAPLDDSGMPKDRFSAEMPDATLATLKIQPSEPRDSAVYFCASGLGLAGGNEQFFGPGTRLTVL.

CDR3 DNA: TGTGCCAGCAGCGAAGGACAGGGGGACTTCTACGAGCAGTACTTC. It translates to CASSEGQGDFYEQYF. The chain joins TRBV9 to TRBJ2-7, with TRBD1 matching 10 bases. The germline V gene encodes CDR1 SGDLS and CDR2 YYNGEE. CDR3 size: 15 residues. V lost 3 bases, J lost 3 bases, and 6 bases stayed unmatched.

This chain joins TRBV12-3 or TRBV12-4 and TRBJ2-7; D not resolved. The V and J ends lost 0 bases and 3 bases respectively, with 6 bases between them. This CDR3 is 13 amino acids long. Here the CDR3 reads CASSLALNYEQYF. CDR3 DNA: TGTGCCAGCAGTTTAGCCCTAAACTACGAGCAGTACTTC.

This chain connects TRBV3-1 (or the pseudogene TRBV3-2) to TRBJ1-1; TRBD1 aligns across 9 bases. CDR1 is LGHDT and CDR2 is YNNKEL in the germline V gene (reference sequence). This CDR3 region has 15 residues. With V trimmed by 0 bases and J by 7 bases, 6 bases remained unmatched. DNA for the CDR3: TGTGCCAGCAGCCAAGATAGGACAGGGGTTAGTGAAGCTTTCTTT. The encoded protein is CASSQDRTGVSEAFF.

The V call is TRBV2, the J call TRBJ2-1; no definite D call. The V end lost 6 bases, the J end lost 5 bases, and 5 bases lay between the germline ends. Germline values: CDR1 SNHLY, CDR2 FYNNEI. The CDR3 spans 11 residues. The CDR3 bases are TGTGCCAGCAGGCCTAACAATGAGCAGTTCTTC. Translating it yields CASRPNNEQFF.

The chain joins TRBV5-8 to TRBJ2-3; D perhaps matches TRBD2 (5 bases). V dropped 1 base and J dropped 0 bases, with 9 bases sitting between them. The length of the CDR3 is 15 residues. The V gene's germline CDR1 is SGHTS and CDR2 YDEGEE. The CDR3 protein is CASSLSGTSTDTQYF. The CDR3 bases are TGTGCCAGCAGCTTGAGCGGCACTAGCACAGATACGCAGTATTTT.